This is a list of T cell receptor beta chains from one sample in a study of shared clonotypes between healthy human individuals. Some clones are missing from TCRdb's copy, which holds only in-frame ones; the method was immunoSEQ multiplex PCR. This table holds roughly 650,000 clones, around 96% found once. The sample consisted of naive CD8+ T cells sorted from blood. Source of these receptors: a woman in her 30s in good health. The CDR3 runs from the conserved cysteine through the conserved F or W. A D gene is named only where the DNA matches it firmly. Clone size is stated in some rows and not others, as once, few, many or a class when expanded.

clone_size: -
v_call: TRBV28
j_call: TRBJ2-7
d_call: -
cdr3_aa: CASIQTGGAYEQYF
cdr3_nt: TGTGCCAGCATCCAAACCGGAGGGGCCTACGAGCAGTACTTC

clone_size: -
v_call: TRBV27
j_call: TRBJ2-7
d_call: -
cdr3_aa: CASSPPRGVSYYEQYF
cdr3_nt: TGTGCCAGCAGTCCTCCCCGGGGCGTCAGTTATTACGAGCAGTACTTC

clone_size: -
v_call: TRBV27
j_call: TRBJ2-7
d_call: -
cdr3_aa: CASSFKGMSPYEQYF
cdr3_nt: TGTGCCAGCAGTTTTAAGGGGATGAGCCCCTACGAGCAGTACTTC

clone_size: -
v_call: TRBV11-1
j_call: TRBJ2-1
d_call: -
cdr3_aa: CASSLDIENGYEQFF
cdr3_nt: TGTGCCAGCAGCTTGGACATTGAAAACGGCTATGAGCAGTTCTTC

clone_size: -
v_call: TRBV28
j_call: TRBJ2-3
d_call: TRBD2
cdr3_aa: CASVREGTDTQYF
cdr3_nt: TGTGCCAGCGTCAGGGAGGGAACAGATACGCAGTATTTT

clone_size: -
v_call: TRBV6-4
j_call: TRBJ1-1
d_call: -
cdr3_aa: CASSDSLGSTEAFF
cdr3_nt: TGTGCCAGCAGTGACTCGTTGGGGAGCACTGAAGCTTTCTTT

clone_size: -
v_call: TRBV7-9
j_call: TRBJ2-7
d_call: -
cdr3_aa: CASSSGLYEQYF
cdr3_nt: TGTGCCAGCAGCTCAGGTCTCTACGAGCAGTACTTC

clone_size: -
v_call: TRBV5-5
j_call: TRBJ1-4
d_call: -
cdr3_aa: CASSWQGSTNEKLFF
cdr3_nt: TGTGCCAGCAGCTGGCAGGGTTCGACTAATGAAAAACTGTTTTTT

clone_size: -
v_call: TRBV4-1
j_call: TRBJ2-7
d_call: -
cdr3_aa: CASSQVTATPYEQYF
cdr3_nt: TGCGCCAGCAGCCAAGTTACAGCGACTCCCTACGAGCAGTACTTC

clone_size: -
v_call: TRBV15
j_call: TRBJ1-4
d_call: -
cdr3_aa: CATSGPGGGEKLFF
cdr3_nt: TGTGCCACCAGCGGGCCAGGAGGTGGTGAAAAACTGTTTTTT

clone_size: -
v_call: TRBV7-3
j_call: TRBJ2-2
d_call: TRBD2
cdr3_aa: CASSLAGNTGELFF
cdr3_nt: TGTGCCAGCAGCCTAGCGGGGAACACCGGGGAGCTGTTTTTT

clone_size: -
v_call: TRBV6-1
j_call: TRBJ1-1
d_call: -
cdr3_aa: CASSEIPGNTEAFF
cdr3_nt: TGTGCCAGCAGTGAAATCCCGGGGAACACTGAAGCTTTCTTT

clone_size: once
v_call: TRBV29-1
j_call: TRBJ2-7
d_call: TRBD2
cdr3_aa: CSVLGGAGSYEQYF
cdr3_nt: TGCAGCGTTCTCGGGGGGGCCGGATCCTACGAGCAGTACTTC

clone_size: -
v_call: TRBV6-1
j_call: TRBJ2-1
d_call: -
cdr3_aa: CASKYSYNEQFF
cdr3_nt: TGTGCCAGCAAGTACTCCTACAATGAGCAGTTCTTC

clone_size: -
v_call: TRBV27
j_call: TRBJ1-6
d_call: -
cdr3_aa: CASSLSANSPLHF
cdr3_nt: TGTGCCAGCAGTTTATCGGCAAATTCACCCCTCCACTTT